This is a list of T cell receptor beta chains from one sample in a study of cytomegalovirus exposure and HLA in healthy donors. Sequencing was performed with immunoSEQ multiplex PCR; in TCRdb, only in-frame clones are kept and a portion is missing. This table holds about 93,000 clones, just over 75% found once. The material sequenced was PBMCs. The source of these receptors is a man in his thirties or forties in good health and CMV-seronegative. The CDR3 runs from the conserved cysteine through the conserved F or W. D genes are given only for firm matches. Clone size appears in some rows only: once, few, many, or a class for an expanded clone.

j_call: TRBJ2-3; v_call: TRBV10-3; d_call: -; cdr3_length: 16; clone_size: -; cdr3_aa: CAISDSGTLLTDTQYF; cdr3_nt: TGTGCCATCAGTGATTCCGGGACTCTCCTCACAGATACGCAGTATTTT
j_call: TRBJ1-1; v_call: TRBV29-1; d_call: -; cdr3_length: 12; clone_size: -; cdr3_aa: CSVVGGNTEAFF; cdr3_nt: TGCAGCGTTGTAGGGGGGAACACTGAAGCTTTCTTT
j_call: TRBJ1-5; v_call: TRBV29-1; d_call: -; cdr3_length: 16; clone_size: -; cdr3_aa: CSVTPGGGRSNQPQHF; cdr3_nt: TGCAGCGTCACCCCGGGAGGGGGACGGAGCAATCAGCCCCAGCATTTT
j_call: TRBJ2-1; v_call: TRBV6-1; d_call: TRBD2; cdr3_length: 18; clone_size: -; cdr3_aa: CASSESRKGLAGYNEQFF; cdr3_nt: TGTGCCAGCAGTGAATCGCGAAAAGGACTAGCGGGTTACAATGAGCAGTTCTTC
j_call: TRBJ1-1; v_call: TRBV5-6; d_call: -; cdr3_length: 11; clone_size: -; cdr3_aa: CASSLLRRAFF; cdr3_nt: TGTGCCAGCAGTCTACTTCGGAGGGCTTTCTTT
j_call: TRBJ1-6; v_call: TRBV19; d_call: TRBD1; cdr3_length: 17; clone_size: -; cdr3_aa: CASSMRETGVNNSPLHF; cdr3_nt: TGTGCCAGTAGTATGAGAGAGACAGGGGTCAATAATTCACCCCTCCACTTT
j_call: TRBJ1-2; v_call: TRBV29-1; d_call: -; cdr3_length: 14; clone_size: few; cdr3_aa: CSVEAGGLIYGYTF; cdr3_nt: TGCAGCGTTGAAGCCGGGGGGCTGATCTATGGCTACACCTTC
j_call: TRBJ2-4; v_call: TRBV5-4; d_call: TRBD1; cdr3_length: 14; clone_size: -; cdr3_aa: CASSSAGTGNIQYF; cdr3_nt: TGTGCCAGCAGTTCTGCCGGGACAGGAAACATTCAGTACTTC
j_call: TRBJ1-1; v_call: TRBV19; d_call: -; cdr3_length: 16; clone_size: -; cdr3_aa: CASTRGGVVVGTEAFF; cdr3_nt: TGTGCCAGTACCCGGGGAGGGGTAGTGGTTGGTACTGAAGCTTTCTTT
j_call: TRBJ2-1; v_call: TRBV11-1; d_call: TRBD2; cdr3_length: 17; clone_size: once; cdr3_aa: CASSLAPALSGGNEQFF; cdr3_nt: TGTGCCAGCAGCTTAGCCCCGGCCCTTAGCGGGGGAAATGAGCAGTTCTTC
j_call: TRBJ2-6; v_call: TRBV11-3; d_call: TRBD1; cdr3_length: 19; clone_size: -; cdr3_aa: CASSSRDRGFSAGANVLTF; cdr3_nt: TGTGCCAGCAGCTCCCGGGACAGGGGTTTTAGTGCTGGGGCCAACGTCCTGACTTTC
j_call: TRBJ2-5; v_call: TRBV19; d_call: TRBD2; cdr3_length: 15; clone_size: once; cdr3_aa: CASSPRASGRETQYF; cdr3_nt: TGTGCCAGTAGTCCGCGAGCTAGCGGGAGAGAGACCCAGTACTTC
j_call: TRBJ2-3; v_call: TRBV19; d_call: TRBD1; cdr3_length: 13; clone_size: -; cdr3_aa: CATGDRGQSTQYF; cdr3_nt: TGTGCCACGGGAGACAGGGGCCAGAGTACGCAGTATTTT
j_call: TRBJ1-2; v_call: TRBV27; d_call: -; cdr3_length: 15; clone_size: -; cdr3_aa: CASSLSKRQFYGYTF; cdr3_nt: TGTGCCAGCAGTTTATCAAAGCGACAGTTCTATGGCTACACCTTC
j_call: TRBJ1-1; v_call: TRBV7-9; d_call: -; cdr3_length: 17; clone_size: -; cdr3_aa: CASSSTRWTDINTEAFF; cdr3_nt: TGTGCCAGCAGCTCTACCCGTTGGACAGACATTAACACTGAAGCTTTCTTT
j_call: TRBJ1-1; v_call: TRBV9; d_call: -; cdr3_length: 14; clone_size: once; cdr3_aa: CASSVDAGNTEAFF; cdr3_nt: TGTGCCAGCAGCGTAGACGCAGGGAACACTGAAGCTTTCTTT
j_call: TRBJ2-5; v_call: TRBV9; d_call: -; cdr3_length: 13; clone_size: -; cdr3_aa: CASSLTYQETQYF; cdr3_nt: TGTGCCAGCAGCCTAACCTACCAAGAGACCCAGTACTTC
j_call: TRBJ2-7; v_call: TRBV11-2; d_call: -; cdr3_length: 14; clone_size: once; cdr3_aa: CASSPPTLTYEQYF; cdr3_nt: TGTGCCAGCAGCCCGCCAACACTAACCTACGAGCAGTACTTC
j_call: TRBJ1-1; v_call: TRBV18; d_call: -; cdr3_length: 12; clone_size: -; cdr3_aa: CASSSETGQAFF; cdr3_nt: TGTGCCAGCTCATCCGAAACAGGGCAAGCTTTCTTT
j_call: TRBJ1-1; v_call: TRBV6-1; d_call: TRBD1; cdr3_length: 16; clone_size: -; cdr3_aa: CASSDLDRVPNTEAFF; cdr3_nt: TGTGCCAGCAGTGACTTGGACAGGGTACCGAACACTGAAGCTTTCTTT
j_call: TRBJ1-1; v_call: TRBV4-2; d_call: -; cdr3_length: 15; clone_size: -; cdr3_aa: CASSPQARRGTEAFF; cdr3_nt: TGTGCCAGCAGCCCCCAGGCGAGAAGGGGCACTGAAGCTTTCTTT
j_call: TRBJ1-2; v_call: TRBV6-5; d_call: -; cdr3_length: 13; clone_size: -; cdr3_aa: CASSTGRAYGYTF; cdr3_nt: TGTGCCAGCAGCACCGGGAGGGCCTATGGCTACACCTTC
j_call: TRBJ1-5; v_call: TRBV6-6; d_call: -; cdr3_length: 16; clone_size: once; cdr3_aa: CASSYSPGTPNQPQHF; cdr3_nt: TGTGCCAGCAGTTACTCGCCCGGGACACCAAATCAGCCCCAGCATTTT
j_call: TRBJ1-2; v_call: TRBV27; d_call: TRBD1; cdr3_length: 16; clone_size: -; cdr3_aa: CASREDRGSTYYGYTF; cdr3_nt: TGTGCCAGCAGAGAGGACAGGGGGTCGACTTACTATGGCTACACCTTC
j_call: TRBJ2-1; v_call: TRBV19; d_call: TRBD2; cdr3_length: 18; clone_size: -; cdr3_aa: CASSPRKTSGDFYNEQFF; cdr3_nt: TGTGCCAGTAGTCCCCGAAAGACTAGCGGTGACTTCTACAATGAGCAGTTCTTC
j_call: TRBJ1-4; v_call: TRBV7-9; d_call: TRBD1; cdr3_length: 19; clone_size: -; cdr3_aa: CASSLGQGDSVATNEKLFF; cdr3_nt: TGTGCCAGCAGCTTAGGACAGGGGGACTCCGTTGCAACTAATGAAAAACTGTTTTTT
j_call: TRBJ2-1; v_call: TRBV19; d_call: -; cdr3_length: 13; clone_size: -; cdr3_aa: CASSIYEDNEQFF; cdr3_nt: TGTGCCAGTAGTATTTACGAGGACAATGAGCAGTTCTTC
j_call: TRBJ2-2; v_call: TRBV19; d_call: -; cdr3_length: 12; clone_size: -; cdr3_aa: CASSIARGELFF; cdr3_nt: TGTGCCAGTAGTATAGCTCGCGGGGAGCTGTTTTTT
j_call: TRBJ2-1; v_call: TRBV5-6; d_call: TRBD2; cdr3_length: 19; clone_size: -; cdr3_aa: CASSLLGREALSSYNEQFF; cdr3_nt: TGTGCCAGCAGCTTGCTGGGGCGGGAGGCCTTGAGCTCCTACAATGAGCAGTTCTTC
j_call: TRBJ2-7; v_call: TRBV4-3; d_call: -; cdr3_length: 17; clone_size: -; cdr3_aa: CASSQEPITGWPYEQYF; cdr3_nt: TGCGCCAGCAGCCAAGAGCCAATTACAGGGTGGCCCTACGAGCAGTACTTC
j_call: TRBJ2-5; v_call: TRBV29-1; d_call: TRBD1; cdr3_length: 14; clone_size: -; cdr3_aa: CSVGGTGGSETQYF; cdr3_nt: TGCAGCGTTGGAGGAACAGGGGGCTCGGAGACCCAGTACTTC
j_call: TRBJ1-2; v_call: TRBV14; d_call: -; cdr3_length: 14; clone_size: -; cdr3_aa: CASSPRGFGYGYTF; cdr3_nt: TGTGCCAGCAGCCCCCGGGGTTTCGGCTATGGCTACACCTTC
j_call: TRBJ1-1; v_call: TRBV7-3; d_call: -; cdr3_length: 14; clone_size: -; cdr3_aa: CASSFDGQYTEAFF; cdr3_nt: TGTGCCAGCAGCTTTGATGGACAGTACACTGAAGCTTTCTTT
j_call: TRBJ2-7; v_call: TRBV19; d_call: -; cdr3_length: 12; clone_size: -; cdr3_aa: CASSIGGYEQYF; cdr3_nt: TGTGCCAGTAGTATTGGCGGTTACGAGCAGTACTTC
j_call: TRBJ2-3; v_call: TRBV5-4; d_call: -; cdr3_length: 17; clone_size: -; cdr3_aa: CASSGTLALPNTDTQYF; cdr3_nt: TGTGCCAGCAGCGGAACTCTAGCGCTTCCAAACACAGATACGCAGTATTTT
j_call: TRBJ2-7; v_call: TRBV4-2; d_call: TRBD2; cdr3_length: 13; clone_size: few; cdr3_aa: CASSQDWGGEQYF; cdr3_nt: TGTGCCAGCAGCCAAGATTGGGGGGGCGAGCAGTACTTC
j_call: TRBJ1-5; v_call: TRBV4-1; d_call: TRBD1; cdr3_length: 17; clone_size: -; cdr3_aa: CASSQDLDRAHNQPQHF; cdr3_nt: TGCGCCAGCAGCCAAGACCTTGACAGGGCTCACAATCAGCCCCAGCATTTT
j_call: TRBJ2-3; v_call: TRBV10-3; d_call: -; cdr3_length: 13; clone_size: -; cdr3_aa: CAITVSSTDTQYF; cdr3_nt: TGTGCCATCACCGTGAGTAGCACAGATACGCAGTATTTT
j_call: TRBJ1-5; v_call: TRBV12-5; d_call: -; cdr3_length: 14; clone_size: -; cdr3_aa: CASGFGVLNQPQHF; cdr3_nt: TGTGCTAGTGGTTTCGGAGTTTTAAATCAGCCCCAGCATTTT
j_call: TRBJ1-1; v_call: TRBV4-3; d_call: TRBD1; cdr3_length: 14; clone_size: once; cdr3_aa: CASSQFGQGFEAFF; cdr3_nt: TGCGCCAGCAGCCAGTTCGGACAGGGGTTTGAAGCTTTCTTT
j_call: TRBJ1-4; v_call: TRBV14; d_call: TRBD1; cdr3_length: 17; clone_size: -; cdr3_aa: CASSKQGQGATGEKLFF; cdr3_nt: TGTGCCAGCAGCAAACAGGGACAGGGGGCGACCGGGGAAAAACTGTTTTTT
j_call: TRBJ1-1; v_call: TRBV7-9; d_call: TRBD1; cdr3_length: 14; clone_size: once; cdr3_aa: CASSFQGANTEAFF; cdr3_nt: TGTGCCAGCAGCTTTCAGGGGGCAAACACTGAAGCTTTCTTT
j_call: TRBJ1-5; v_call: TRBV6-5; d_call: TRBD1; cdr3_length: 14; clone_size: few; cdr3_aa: CASSRLQGSQPQHF; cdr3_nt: TGTGCCAGCAGCCGATTACAGGGGAGTCAGCCCCAGCATTTT
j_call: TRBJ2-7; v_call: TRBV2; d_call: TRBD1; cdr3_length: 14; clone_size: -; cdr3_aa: CASSDFTGGDEQYF; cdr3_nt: TGTGCCAGCAGTGATTTCACAGGGGGCGACGAGCAGTACTTC
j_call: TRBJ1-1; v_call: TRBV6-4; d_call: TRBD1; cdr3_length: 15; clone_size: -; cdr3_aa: CASRLQGWMNTEAFF; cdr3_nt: TGTGCCAGCAGGCTACAGGGGTGGATGAACACTGAAGCTTTCTTT
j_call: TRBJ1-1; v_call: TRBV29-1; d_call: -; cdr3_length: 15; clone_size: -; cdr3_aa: CSVVRPGLLNTEAFF; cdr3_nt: TGCAGCGTTGTTCGCCCGGGACTGCTGAACACTGAAGCTTTCTTT
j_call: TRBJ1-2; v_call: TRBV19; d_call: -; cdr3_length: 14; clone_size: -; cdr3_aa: CATATNAGITGYTF; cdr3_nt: TGTGCCACCGCAACTAATGCGGGAATAACTGGCTACACCTTC
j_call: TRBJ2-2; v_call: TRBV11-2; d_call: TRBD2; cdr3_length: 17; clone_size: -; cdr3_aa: CASSSGLAGVNTGELFF; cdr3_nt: TGTGCCAGCAGTTCCGGACTAGCGGGGGTTAACACCGGGGAGCTGTTTTTT
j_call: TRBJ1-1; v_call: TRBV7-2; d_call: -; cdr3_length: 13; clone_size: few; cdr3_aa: CASSLFMNTEAFF; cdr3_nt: TGTGCCAGCAGCTTATTCATGAACACTGAAGCTTTCTTT
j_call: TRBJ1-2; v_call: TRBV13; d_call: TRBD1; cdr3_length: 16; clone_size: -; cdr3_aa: CASSYGQGAISYGYTF; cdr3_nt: TGTGCCAGCAGCTACGGACAGGGAGCCATCTCCTATGGCTACACCTTC
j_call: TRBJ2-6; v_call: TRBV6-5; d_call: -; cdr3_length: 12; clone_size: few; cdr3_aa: CASSPNSNVLTF; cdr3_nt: TGTGCCAGCAGCCCGAACTCCAACGTCCTGACTTTC
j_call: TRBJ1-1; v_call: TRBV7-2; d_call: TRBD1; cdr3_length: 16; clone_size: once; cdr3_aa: CASSLAQGGVNTEAFF; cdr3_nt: TGTGCCAGCAGCTTAGCCCAGGGGGGAGTTAACACTGAAGCTTTCTTT
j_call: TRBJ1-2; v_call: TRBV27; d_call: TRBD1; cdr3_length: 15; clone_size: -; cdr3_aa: CASTSAGGSLWGYTF; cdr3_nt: TGTGCCAGCACTTCTGCAGGGGGCAGCCTTTGGGGCTACACCTTC
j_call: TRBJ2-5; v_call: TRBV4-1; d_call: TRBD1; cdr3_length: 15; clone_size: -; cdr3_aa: CASSQLAGGQETQYF; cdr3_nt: TGCGCCAGCAGCCAACTTGCAGGGGGCCAAGAGACCCAGTACTTC
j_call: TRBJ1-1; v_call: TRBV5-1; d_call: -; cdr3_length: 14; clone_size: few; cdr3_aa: CASSFAISSTEAFF; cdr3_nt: TGCGCCAGCAGCTTCGCTATTTCGTCGACTGAAGCTTTCTTT
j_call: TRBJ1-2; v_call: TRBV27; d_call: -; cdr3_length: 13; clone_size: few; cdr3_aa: CASCYAGGYGYTF; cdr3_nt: TGTGCCAGCTGTTACGCGGGGGGCTATGGCTACACCTTC
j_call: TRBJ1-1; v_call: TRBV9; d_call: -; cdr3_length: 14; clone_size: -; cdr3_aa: CASSAVSLVTEAFF; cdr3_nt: TGTGCCAGCAGCGCAGTATCTCTGGTCACTGAAGCTTTCTTT